Listed below are T cell receptor beta chains from one sample, sequenced in a study of CD8 T cells in Susac syndrome. A single record per CDR3 protein comes from TCRdb applying MiXCR to the immunoSEQ multiplex PCR reads. In the table there are about 300,000 distinct CDR3 sequences, approximately 91% of which are singletons. The sample comprised CD8+ T cells from PBMCs. The receptors derive from a human donor with multiple sclerosis. Both conserved end residues are part of each CDR3. The D gene is left open where the match is weak. Expanded clones are given a class, and other clones once, few, many or no size at all.

D gene	clone size	V gene	CDR3 length	J gene	CDR3 DNA	CDR3 protein
-	once	TRBV4-1	12	TRBJ2-1	TGCGCCAGCAGCCAACTTGGCAATGAGCAGTTCTTC	CASSQLGNEQFF
-	-	TRBV4-2	14	TRBJ1-1	TGTGCCAGCAGCCAATCCCCCGTCAACACTGAAGCTTTCTTT	CASSQSPVNTEAFF
TRBD1	once	TRBV29-1	13	TRBJ2-3	TGCAGCGTCGGACAGGGGCCGGCAGATACGCAGTATTTT	CSVGQGPADTQYF
TRBD1	-	TRBV6-2/TRBV6-3	17	TRBJ2-7	TGTGCCAGCAGTTACTCGAAAGTTCGGGTCAGGGGGTACGAGCAGTACTTC	CASSYSKVRVRGYEQYF
-	-	TRBV15	14	TRBJ2-1	TGTGCCACCAGCAGAGATCCAGTCTACAATGAGCAGTTCTTC	CATSRDPVYNEQFF
-	-	TRBV5-1	13	TRBJ2-7	TGCGCCAGCAGCTTAGACGGGAGCTTCGAGCAGTACTTC	CASSLDGSFEQYF
-	-	TRBV11-3	13	TRBJ2-7	TGTGCCAGCAGCTCTAACCCTTTAAACGAGCAGTACTTC	CASSSNPLNEQYF
-	few	TRBV7-8	15	TRBJ2-3	TGTGCCAGCAGCTTAGGGACCACCGAGGCAGATACGCAGTATTTT	CASSLGTTEADTQYF
-	-	TRBV28	14	TRBJ2-7	TGTGCCAGCAGTTTTGGGGGAGGCTCCTACGAGCAGTACTTC	CASSFGGGSYEQYF
-	-	TRBV27	12	TRBJ2-2	TGTGCCAGCAGTTTCTACACCGGGGAGCTGTTTTTT	CASSFYTGELFF
-	-	TRBV19	11	TRBJ2-1	TGTGCCAGTACAGGATTCAATGAGCAGTTCTTC	CASTGFNEQFF
-	-	TRBV19	15	TRBJ2-7	TGTGCCAGTAGTATGGGACATCGGGGGAGAAACGAGCAGTACTTC	CASSMGHRGRNEQYF
-	-	TRBV2	12	TRBJ2-3	TGTGCCAGCAGGGACTTAACAGATACGCAGTATTTT	CASRDLTDTQYF
-	-	TRBV20-1	15	TRBJ1-1	TGCAGTGCAACGAATGGGGAATATGGGGGGACTGAAGCTTTCTTT	CSATNGEYGGTEAFF
-	-	TRBV10-3	12	TRBJ1-5	TGTGCCATCAGTGACGAAGGGCAGCCCCAGCATTTT	CAISDEGQPQHF
-	-	TRBV14	16	TRBJ2-1	TGTGCCAGCAGCCTGGGACGGTTCAGCTCCTACAATGAGCAGTTCTTC	CASSLGRFSSYNEQFF
-	-	TRBV7-9	16	TRBJ2-3	TGTGCCAGCAGCCCCCCGGGAGGACAGGGAGCAGATACGCAGTATTTT	CASSPPGGQGADTQYF
-	once	TRBV3-1	15	TRBJ1-2	TGTGCCAGCAGCCCTAGACTAGTGGGGAACTATGGCTACACCTTC	CASSPRLVGNYGYTF
-	-	TRBV7-6	13	TRBJ2-3	TGTGCCAGCAGCATACTGGGGACAGATACGCAGTATTTT	CASSILGTDTQYF
-	-	TRBV7-9	15	TRBJ2-7	TGTGCCAGCAGCTTTGCACTAGAGCACTCCTACGAGCAGTACTTC	CASSFALEHSYEQYF
-	-	TRBV2	14	TRBJ2-5	TGTGCCAGCAGTGGACTAGACGTGTGGGAGACCCAGTACTTC	CASSGLDVWETQYF
-	-	TRBV7-8	16	TRBJ2-1	TGTGCCAGCAGCACCGATTTGAGCGGAACCTACAATGAGCAGTTCTTC	CASSTDLSGTYNEQFF
-	-	TRBV7-8	16	TRBJ2-3	TGTGCCAGCAGCTCAGCCGGGACGATACTCACAGATACGCAGTATTTT	CASSSAGTILTDTQYF
-	-	TRBV6-2/TRBV6-3	14	TRBJ2-1	TGTGCCAGCAGTGACTGGACAGTCGGGGATGAGCAGTTCTTC	CASSDWTVGDEQFF
-	-	TRBV29-1	15	TRBJ2-1	TGCAGCGTTGAAGTTGTAGGGGACAACTACAATGAGCAGTTCTTC	CSVEVVGDNYNEQFF
-	-	TRBV7-8	13	TRBJ1-6	TGTGCCAGCAGTGATGACCCGAATTCACCCCTCCACTTT	CASSDDPNSPLHF
-	-	TRBV4-3	14	TRBJ2-7	TGCGCCAGCAGCTTGACGGTTACTACCTACGAGCAGTACTTC	CASSLTVTTYEQYF
TRBD2	-	TRBV5-5	14	TRBJ2-7	TGTGCCAGCAGCACCGTAGCGGGAGATTACGAGCAGTACTTC	CASSTVAGDYEQYF
-	-	TRBV24-1	16	TRBJ2-2	TGTGCCACCAGTGATACGTACACGGACAACACCGGGGAGCTGTTTTTT	CATSDTYTDNTGELFF
-	-	TRBV27	13	TRBJ2-1	TGTGCCAGCAGTTTATTGGGATTCAATGAGCAGTTCTTC	CASSLLGFNEQFF
TRBD1	-	TRBV15	13	TRBJ2-1	TGTGCCACCAGGGACAGGCTTTACAATGAGCAGTTCTTC	CATRDRLYNEQFF
-	-	TRBV29-1	16	TRBJ2-1	TGCAGCTTCGTTGAAAGTCTGTCGAGCTCCTACAATGAGCAGTTCTTC	CSFVESLSSSYNEQFF
-	-	TRBV19	14	TRBJ2-3	TGTGCCAGTAGTTGGGGACGAGGCATGAATACGCAGTATTTT	CASSWGRGMNTQYF
TRBD1	once	TRBV24-1	19	TRBJ2-6	TGTGCCACCAGTGACCCCCGGGACAGGGACCGCTCTGGGGCCAACGTCCTGACTTTC	CATSDPRDRDRSGANVLTF
-	once	TRBV12-3/TRBV12-4	15	TRBJ2-5	TGTGCCAGCAGTCCCATCGCCCCTCCGGGAGAGACCCAGTACTTC	CASSPIAPPGETQYF